The 31 T cell receptor beta chains listed next were all sequenced from one sample in a study of monozygotic twins with inflammatory bowel disease. TCRdb re-analyzed the 5' RACE reads; it lists each CDR3 protein once, without DNA. The listing contains fewer than 550,000 distinct CDR3 sequences. Sequenced: blood. These receptors all come from a human donor with ulcerative colitis or Crohn's disease, or a healthy co-twin of an affected twin (not recorded which).

The rearrangement links TRBV25-1 to TRBJ2-1; there is no DNA to check the TCRdb D call of TRBD2. Per germline, CDR1 MGHDK and CDR2 SYGVNS. The CDR3 extends over 16 amino acids. This CDR3 is CASSDHLREGRNEQFF.

V is TRBV4-3 and J is TRBJ2-7; TCRdb's assignment of TRBD1 cannot be checked, as there is no DNA. The CDR3 runs 20 residues. The germline V gene encodes CDR1 LGHNA and CDR2 YSLEER. The CDR3 here is CASSQAVLDLTGIRAYEQYF.

This chain uses TRBV5-1 with TRBJ2-7; TCRdb's D call of TRBD2 is untestable without DNA. The CDR3 consists of 12 residues. The V gene's germline CDR1 is SGHRS and CDR2 YFSETQ. CDR3 loop: CASSPSSLEQYF.

The V and J genes are TRBV2 and TRBJ2-7; the D gene TCRdb calls, TRBD1, cannot be checked with no DNA. The V gene's germline CDR1 is SNHLY and CDR2 FYNNEI. CDR3 length equals 14 residues. CDR3 amino acids: CASAIGDRAYEQYF.

This rearrangement joins TRBV15 to TRBJ2-5. Germline CDR1 is LNHNV and CDR2 is YYDKDF (reference sequence). The CDR3 extends over 15 amino acids. CDR3 loop: CATSRARTELETQYF.

This chain uses TRBV20-1 with TRBJ2-7. Germline V CDR1 and CDR2: DFQATT, SNEGSKA (reference sequence). This CDR3 is built from 11 residues. Here the CDR3 reads CSARDWYEQYF.

The J gene is TRBJ1-1, the V gene TRBV10-3; TCRdb calls TRBD1, which cannot be checked without DNA. The CDR3 is made up of 14 amino acids. Per germline, CDR1 ENHRY and CDR2 SYGVKD. Here the CDR3 reads CAIRKTEENTEAFF.

This chain connects TRBV7-2 to TRBJ2-7; lacking DNA, the TRBD1 call made by TCRdb goes unchecked. This CDR3 is built from 15 residues. Germline V gene sequence: CDR1 SGHTA, CDR2 FQGNSA. The CDR3 sequence is CASSAPGQGSTEQYF. Filled out from reference TRBV7-2 and TRBJ2-7, the complete variable domain reads GAGVSQSPSNKVTEKGKDVELRCDPISGHTALYWYRQSLGQGLEFLIYFQGNSAPDKSGLPSDRFSAERTGGSVSTLTIQRTQQEDSAVYLCASSAPGQGSTEQYFGPGTRLTVT.

The rearrangement joins TRBV6-1 to TRBJ2-2; there is no DNA to check the TCRdb D call of TRBD1. The length of the CDR3 is 15 residues. Germline assignment: CDR1 MNHNS and CDR2 SASEGT. This CDR3 reads CASLVGPGNTGELFF.

CDR3 loop: CASSLLGRGSGNEQFF. The chain carries TRBV27 and TRBJ2-1; the TCRdb D gene call, TRBD1, has no DNA to confirm it. The CDR3 has 16 amino acids. From germline, CDR1 is MNHEY and CDR2 SMNVEV (reference sequence).

The CDR3 loop is CASSLVAGTNTGELFF. This chain uses TRBV11-2 with TRBJ2-2. Looked up from germline, CDR1 is SGHAT and CDR2 is FQNNGV. The CDR3 is made up of 16 amino acids. The full variable domain, in which reference TRBV11-2 and TRBJ2-2 provide the parts outside the CDR3, is EAGVAQSPRYKIIEKRQSVAFWCNPISGHATLYWYQQILGQGPKLLIQFQNNGVVDDSQLPKDRFSAERLKGVDSTLKIQPAKLEDSAVYLCASSLVAGTNTGELFFGEGSRLTVL.

This chain connects TRBV10-3 to TRBJ2-3; TCRdb returns TRBD2, unconfirmable since there is no DNA. Per germline, CDR1 ENHRY and CDR2 SYGVKD. There are 14 residues in the CDR3. The CDR3 sequence: CASESGLSTDTQYF.

The chain is built from TRBV9 and TRBJ1-3; no DNA is available, so the TRBD1 call from TCRdb remains unchecked. This CDR3 comprises 16 residues. Looked up from germline, CDR1 is SGDLS and CDR2 is YYNGEE. The CDR3 loop reads CASSPLGGSSGNTIYF.

J is TRBJ2-2 and V is TRBV5-5; the D gene TCRdb calls, TRBD1, cannot be checked with no DNA. The CDR3 covers 15 residues. Germline CDR1 and CDR2: SGHKS and YYEKEE (reference sequence). CDR3 region: CASTPGQGAAGELFF.

The rearrangement uses TRBV2 and TRBJ2-1; absent DNA, TCRdb's TRBD2 call cannot be checked. The germline V gene has CDR1 SNHLY and CDR2 FYNNEI. CDR3 size: 13 residues. The CDR3 sequence: CASSDVAGIEQFF. The complete variable domain, with remaining parts taken from reference TRBV2 and TRBJ2-1, reads EPEVTQTPSHQVTQMGQEVILRCVPISNHLYFYWYRQILGQKVEFLVSFYNNEISEKSEIFDDQFSVERPDGSNFTLKIRSTKLEDSAMYFCASSDVAGIEQFFGPGTRLTVL.

This chain links TRBV29-1 with TRBJ1-2. The CDR3 is 13 residues long. From germline, CDR1 is SQVTM and CDR2 ANQGSEA. CDR3 residues: CSASGGPFYGYTF.

This chain links TRBV10-2 with TRBJ1-4; the TCRdb call, TRBD1, lacks DNA for checking. This CDR3 is 13 amino acids long. Germline CDR1 WSHSY, CDR2 SAAADI. The CDR3 spells CASSTGVDEKLFF.

The rearrangement uses TRBV11-2 and TRBJ2-5; TCRdb reports TRBD2, a call that lacks DNA to check it against. Germline CDR1 is SGHAT and CDR2 is FQNNGV. There are 14 residues in the CDR3. This chain's CDR3 is CASRARGGTETQYF.

The chain is built from TRBV5-1 and TRBJ2-5; as DNA is missing, the TRBD1 call by TCRdb cannot be tested. This CDR3 comprises 13 residues. Germline V gene lookup returns CDR1 SGHRS and CDR2 YFSETQ. The CDR3 protein is CASSGDNQETQYF.

The chain recombines TRBV5-5 with TRBJ2-3; TCRdb's assignment of TRBD2 cannot be checked, as there is no DNA. The CDR3 spans 16 residues. Looked up from germline, CDR1 is SGHKS and CDR2 is YYEKEE (reference sequence). Here the CDR3 reads CASSAGTSGLPDTQYF.

The chain combines TRBV27 with TRBJ2-3. Germline V gene sequence: CDR1 MNHEY, CDR2 SMNVEV (reference sequence). The length of the CDR3 is 14 residues. CDR3 sequence: CASRGLASTDTQYF.

The rearrangement links TRBV4-1 to TRBJ2-7; the D gene TCRdb calls, TRBD1, cannot be checked with no DNA. Germline V gene lookup returns CDR1 MGHRA and CDR2 YSYEKL. There are 17 residues in the CDR3. CDR3 amino acids: CASSQGPGHAGSYEQYF.

The V and J genes are TRBV27 and TRBJ1-2; TCRdb indicates TRBD1, and absent DNA this call remains unverified. This CDR3 is 14 amino acids long. CDR1 and CDR2 (germline): MNHEY, SMNVEV (reference sequence). CDR3 in amino acids: CASSSTGTNYGYTF.

The CDR3 protein is CASRGGEELNYGYTF. The chain is built from TRBV5-8 and TRBJ1-2; TCRdb calls TRBD1, which cannot be checked without DNA. Germline CDR1 is SGHTS and CDR2 is YDEGEE. CDR3 length: 15 residues.

The V gene is TRBV5-1, the J gene TRBJ1-1; TCRdb outputs TRBD1, but without DNA this stays unchecked. Germline V gives CDR1 SGHRS, CDR2 YFSETQ. CDR3 size: 14 residues. The CDR3 region is CASTPRGQKTEAFF. Supplemented by reference TRBV5-1 and TRBJ1-1, the full variable domain reads KAGVTQTPRYLIKTRGQQVTLSCSPISGHRSVSWYQQTPGQGLQFLFEYFSETQRNKGNFPGRFSGRQFSNSRSEMNVSTLELGDSALYLCASTPRGQKTEAFFGQGTRLTVV.

CDR3: CATSALGIFSGNTIYF. The J gene is TRBJ1-3, the V gene TRBV24-1. The germline gives CDR1 KGHDR, CDR2 SFDVKD. The CDR3 covers 16 residues.

The chain combines TRBV3-1 with TRBJ2-3; TCRdb reports TRBD2, a call that lacks DNA to check it against. The CDR3 length is 16 residues. Germline lookup yields CDR1 LGHDT and CDR2 YNNKEL (reference sequence). The CDR3 loop reads CASSLRGRELPDTQYF.

The rearrangement uses TRBV10-3 and TRBJ2-1; absent DNA, TCRdb's TRBD2 call cannot be checked. The germline V gene has CDR1 ENHRY and CDR2 SYGVKD. This CDR3 has 14 residues. The CDR3 spells CAIKGSGDIGEQFF.

The chain links TRBV18 to TRBJ2-5. CDR1 KGHSH and CDR2 LQKENI come from the germline V gene. CDR3 length: 12 amino acids. CDR3 in amino acids: CASSMWQETQYF.

The chain employs TRBV6-6 and TRBJ1-1. Germline V gene data show CDR1 as MNHNY and CDR2 as SVGAGI (reference sequence). This CDR3 region has 14 residues. CDR3 sequence: CASSSTALNTEAFF.

The rearrangement joins TRBV10-3 to TRBJ1-3; TCRdb outputs TRBD1, but without DNA this stays unchecked. The CDR3 is 14 residues long. Germline lookup yields CDR1 ENHRY and CDR2 SYGVKD. CDR3 amino acids: CAISDQGGGNTIYF.